The rows below give T cell receptor beta chains drawn from one sample of a study of blood T cells in healthy people across ages. Via MiXCR, TCRdb re-called the 5' RACE reads, giving one row per CDR3 protein. The sample lists more than 900,000 distinct CDR3 sequences, just under 30% occurring once. The same specimen was also included in a second study, on T cells of mothers and their children.

Source material: blood. All receptors derive from a woman aged 40 to 50 in good health. The CDR3 runs from the conserved cysteine through the conserved F or W. Fields, in order: D gene, J gene, clone size, V gene, CDR3 protein, CDR3 DNA. A D gene is named only where the DNA matches it firmly. Expanded clones get a size class; other rows say once, few or many, or leave the size out.

d_call: TRBD1; j_call: TRBJ1-5; clone_size: -; v_call: TRBV28; cdr3_aa: CASSSGGDQPQHF; cdr3_nt: TGTGCCAGCAGTTCAGGGGGCGATCAGCCCCAGCATTTT
d_call: TRBD2; j_call: TRBJ2-7; clone_size: many; v_call: TRBV27; cdr3_aa: CASSWGGGDYEQYF; cdr3_nt: TGTGCCAGCAGTTGGGGGGGAGGAGACTACGAGCAGTACTTC
d_call: -; j_call: TRBJ2-1; clone_size: few; v_call: TRBV7-9; cdr3_aa: CASSPPHTGNEQFF; cdr3_nt: TGTGCCAGCAGCCCTCCCCACACAGGGAATGAGCAGTTCTTC
d_call: -; j_call: TRBJ2-3; clone_size: many; v_call: TRBV7-2; cdr3_aa: CASSWNGGTDTQYF; cdr3_nt: TGTGCCAGCAGCTGGAATGGGGGCACAGATACGCAGTATTTT
d_call: -; j_call: TRBJ1-1; clone_size: -; v_call: TRBV25-1; cdr3_aa: CASSRYAQGKNTEAFF; cdr3_nt: TGTGCCAGCAGTAGGTACGCGCAGGGAAAGAACACTGAAGCTTTCTTT
d_call: TRBD2; j_call: TRBJ2-1; clone_size: once; v_call: TRBV4-1; cdr3_aa: CASSPGGNGQFF; cdr3_nt: TGCGCCAGCAGCCCGGGGGGAAATGGGCAGTTCTTC
d_call: -; j_call: TRBJ1-3; clone_size: -; v_call: TRBV5-1; cdr3_aa: CASSKEEGNTIYF; cdr3_nt: TGCGCCAGCAGCAAGGAGGAGGGAAACACCATATATTTT
d_call: TRBD1; j_call: TRBJ2-2; clone_size: -; v_call: TRBV6-5; cdr3_aa: CASKQAGGANTGELFF; cdr3_nt: TGTGCCAGCAAGCAAGCAGGGGGCGCGAACACCGGGGAGCTGTTTTTT
d_call: -; j_call: TRBJ2-5; clone_size: -; v_call: TRBV12-3/TRBV12-4; cdr3_aa: CASSLDPHSETQYF; cdr3_nt: TGTGCCAGCAGTTTAGACCCGCACTCGGAGACCCAGTACTTC
d_call: TRBD1; j_call: TRBJ1-2; clone_size: -; v_call: TRBV20-1; cdr3_aa: CSARAPSGGTVNYGYTF; cdr3_nt: TGCAGTGCTCGAGCGCCGTCGGGGGGGACAGTCAACTATGGCTACACCTTC
d_call: -; j_call: TRBJ2-1; clone_size: -; v_call: TRBV7-9; cdr3_aa: CASSEEWNGGNERFF; cdr3_nt: TGTGCCAGCAGCGAAGAATGGAATGGAGGCAATGAGCGGTTCTTC
d_call: TRBD1; j_call: TRBJ1-5; clone_size: few; v_call: TRBV7-8; cdr3_aa: CASSFWDRRGNSNQPQHF; cdr3_nt: TGTGCCAGCAGCTTTTGGGACAGGAGGGGTAATAGCAATCAGCCCCAGCATTTT
d_call: -; j_call: TRBJ2-1; clone_size: few; v_call: TRBV27; cdr3_aa: CASSFSPGNEQFF; cdr3_nt: TGTGCCAGCAGTTTCTCACCGGGAAATGAGCAGTTCTTC
d_call: -; j_call: TRBJ2-7; clone_size: many; v_call: TRBV12-3/TRBV12-4; cdr3_aa: CASSGGTVHSYEQYF; cdr3_nt: TGTGCCAGCAGTGGGGGGACAGTTCACTCCTACGAGCAGTACTTC
d_call: -; j_call: TRBJ2-1; clone_size: many; v_call: TRBV24-1; cdr3_aa: CATSDFSTRNEQFF; cdr3_nt: TGTGCCACCAGTGATTTTTCTACCCGCAATGAGCAGTTCTTC
d_call: TRBD2; j_call: TRBJ2-1; clone_size: -; v_call: TRBV30; cdr3_aa: CARGEESGGSHEQFF; cdr3_nt: TGTGCCCGGGGTGAGGAAAGCGGGGGGTCCCATGAGCAGTTCTTC
d_call: -; j_call: TRBJ1-4; clone_size: -; v_call: TRBV20-1; cdr3_aa: CSARDLSSAATNEKLFF; cdr3_nt: TGCAGTGCTAGAGACCTCTCTTCCGCCGCAACTAATGAAAAACTGTTTTTT
d_call: TRBD1; j_call: TRBJ1-1; clone_size: -; v_call: TRBV29-1; cdr3_aa: CSVLPQGGFKAFF; cdr3_nt: TGCAGCGTACTCCCTCAGGGGGGGTTTAAAGCTTTCTTT
d_call: -; j_call: TRBJ2-1; clone_size: many; v_call: TRBV7-2; cdr3_aa: CASSLAQLLSYNEQFF; cdr3_nt: TGTGCCAGCAGCTTAGCGCAACTACTTTCCTACAATGAGCAGTTCTTC
d_call: -; j_call: TRBJ2-3; clone_size: few; v_call: TRBV7-9; cdr3_aa: CASSPAGRGEADTQYF; cdr3_nt: TGTGCCAGCAGCCCCGCAGGGCGTGGGGAGGCAGATACGCAGTATTTT
d_call: -; j_call: TRBJ2-3; clone_size: many; v_call: TRBV5-6; cdr3_aa: CASSPPGGDTQYF; cdr3_nt: TGTGCCAGCAGCCCTCCTGGGGGCGATACGCAGTATTTT
d_call: -; j_call: TRBJ2-3; clone_size: many; v_call: TRBV7-2; cdr3_aa: CASSSLGTKDTQYF; cdr3_nt: TGTGCCAGCAGCTCCCTCGGGACCAAAGATACGCAGTATTTT
d_call: -; j_call: TRBJ2-3; clone_size: -; v_call: TRBV3-1; cdr3_aa: CASSGGVDTQYF; cdr3_nt: TGTGCCAGCAGCGGGGGTGTAGATACGCAGTATTTT
d_call: TRBD1; j_call: TRBJ1-2; clone_size: -; v_call: TRBV7-2; cdr3_aa: CASSSPGQGGVYGYTF; cdr3_nt: TGTGCCAGCAGCTCCCCTGGACAGGGTGGGGTTTATGGCTACACCTTC
d_call: -; j_call: TRBJ2-3; clone_size: -; v_call: TRBV18; cdr3_aa: CASRTGQGSTDTQYF; cdr3_nt: TGTGCCAGCCGAACCGGGCAGGGCAGCACAGATACGCAGTATTTT
d_call: TRBD1; j_call: TRBJ2-5; clone_size: many; v_call: TRBV5-1; cdr3_aa: CASTSGTANQETQYF; cdr3_nt: TGCGCCAGCACCTCGGGGACAGCGAACCAAGAGACCCAGTACTTC
d_call: TRBD1; j_call: TRBJ2-1; clone_size: -; v_call: TRBV20-1; cdr3_aa: CSAGQGAAETQFF; cdr3_nt: TGCAGTGCGGGACAGGGGGCAGCGGAGACCCAGTTCTTC
d_call: -; j_call: TRBJ1-2; clone_size: few; v_call: TRBV28; cdr3_aa: CASSTTSYGYTF; cdr3_nt: TGTGCCAGCAGTACCACGAGCTATGGCTACACCTTC
d_call: TRBD1; j_call: TRBJ2-5; clone_size: -; v_call: TRBV7-9; cdr3_aa: CASRSRQGTGTQYF; cdr3_nt: TGTGCCAGCAGGTCCCGACAGGGCACAGGGACCCAGTACTTC
d_call: -; j_call: TRBJ2-4; clone_size: -; v_call: TRBV11-1; cdr3_aa: CASSLAPGVSAKNIQYF; cdr3_nt: TGTGCCAGCAGCTTAGCGCCAGGGGTTTCGGCCAAAAACATTCAGTACTTC
d_call: -; j_call: TRBJ1-1; clone_size: few; v_call: TRBV20-1; cdr3_aa: CSASVIFNTEAFF; cdr3_nt: TGCAGTGCTAGTGTCATTTTCAACACTGAAGCTTTCTTT
d_call: -; j_call: TRBJ1-1; clone_size: many; v_call: TRBV29-1; cdr3_aa: CSVVDGDTEAFF; cdr3_nt: TGCAGCGTTGTCGACGGGGACACTGAAGCTTTCTTT
d_call: -; j_call: TRBJ2-7; clone_size: many; v_call: TRBV20-1; cdr3_aa: CSASSTGNYEQYF; cdr3_nt: TGCAGTGCTAGTTCTACAGGAAACTACGAGCAGTACTTC
d_call: TRBD1; j_call: TRBJ2-6; clone_size: many; v_call: TRBV6-1; cdr3_aa: CASSEQRQGVPSGANVLTF; cdr3_nt: TGTGCCAGCAGTGAACAGCGACAGGGGGTTCCCTCTGGGGCCAACGTCCTGACTTTC
d_call: TRBD1; j_call: TRBJ2-7; clone_size: many; v_call: TRBV11-1; cdr3_aa: CASSLDREVHEQYF; cdr3_nt: TGTGCCAGCAGCTTGGACAGGGAGGTACACGAGCAGTACTTC
d_call: -; j_call: TRBJ2-5; clone_size: once; v_call: TRBV19; cdr3_aa: CASSIAQVQETQYF; cdr3_nt: TGTGCCAGTAGTATTGCCCAGGTCCAAGAGACCCAGTACTTC
d_call: TRBD1; j_call: TRBJ1-2; clone_size: -; v_call: TRBV6-5; cdr3_aa: CASSSPDRAVSYGYTF; cdr3_nt: TGTGCCAGCAGTTCCCCGGACAGGGCTGTTTCCTATGGCTACACCTTC
d_call: -; j_call: TRBJ2-1; clone_size: once; v_call: TRBV2; cdr3_aa: CASGGDMGSYNEQFF; cdr3_nt: TGTGCCAGCGGGGGGGACATGGGAAGCTACAATGAGCAGTTCTTC
d_call: -; j_call: TRBJ2-1; clone_size: many; v_call: TRBV7-9; cdr3_aa: CASLGGLYNEQFF; cdr3_nt: TGTGCCAGCCTGGGGGGTTTATACAATGAGCAGTTCTTC
d_call: TRBD1; j_call: TRBJ2-1; clone_size: many; v_call: TRBV11-2; cdr3_aa: CASSIGTGNNEQFF; cdr3_nt: TGTGCCAGCAGCATCGGGACAGGGAACAATGAGCAGTTCTTC
d_call: TRBD1; j_call: TRBJ1-6; clone_size: few; v_call: TRBV20-1; cdr3_aa: CSAYPGQQNSPLHF; cdr3_nt: TGCAGTGCTTACCCGGGACAGCAGAATTCACCCCTCCACTTT
d_call: -; j_call: TRBJ1-4; clone_size: -; v_call: TRBV7-8; cdr3_aa: CASSVRVQKLFF; cdr3_nt: TGTGCCAGCAGCGTCAGGGTACAGAAACTGTTTTTT
d_call: -; j_call: TRBJ2-5; clone_size: many; v_call: TRBV14; cdr3_aa: CASSQGLAGGGTQYF; cdr3_nt: TGTGCCAGCAGCCAAGGACTAGCCGGAGGGGGGACCCAGTACTTC
d_call: -; j_call: TRBJ2-3; clone_size: many; v_call: TRBV15; cdr3_aa: CATSRDLRDTQYF; cdr3_nt: TGTGCCACCAGCAGAGACCTGCGCGATACGCAGTATTTT
d_call: -; j_call: TRBJ1-1; clone_size: -; v_call: TRBV15; cdr3_aa: CATRQGRTEAFF; cdr3_nt: TGTGCCACCCGTCAAGGACGCACTGAAGCTTTCTTT
d_call: -; j_call: TRBJ2-5; clone_size: -; v_call: TRBV21-1; cdr3_aa: CASSSIVRDGQETQYF; cdr3_nt: TGTGCCAGCAGCTCCATTGTACGGGACGGTCAAGAGACCCAGTACTTC
d_call: -; j_call: TRBJ2-6; clone_size: many; v_call: TRBV19; cdr3_aa: CASSIGVGTSGANVLTF; cdr3_nt: TGTGCCAGTAGTATAGGGGTCGGGACATCGGGGGCCAACGTCCTGACTTTC
d_call: TRBD1; j_call: TRBJ1-1; clone_size: few; v_call: TRBV29-1; cdr3_aa: CSAYRGAGPNTEAFF; cdr3_nt: TGCAGCGCCTACAGGGGAGCTGGCCCGAACACTGAAGCTTTCTTT